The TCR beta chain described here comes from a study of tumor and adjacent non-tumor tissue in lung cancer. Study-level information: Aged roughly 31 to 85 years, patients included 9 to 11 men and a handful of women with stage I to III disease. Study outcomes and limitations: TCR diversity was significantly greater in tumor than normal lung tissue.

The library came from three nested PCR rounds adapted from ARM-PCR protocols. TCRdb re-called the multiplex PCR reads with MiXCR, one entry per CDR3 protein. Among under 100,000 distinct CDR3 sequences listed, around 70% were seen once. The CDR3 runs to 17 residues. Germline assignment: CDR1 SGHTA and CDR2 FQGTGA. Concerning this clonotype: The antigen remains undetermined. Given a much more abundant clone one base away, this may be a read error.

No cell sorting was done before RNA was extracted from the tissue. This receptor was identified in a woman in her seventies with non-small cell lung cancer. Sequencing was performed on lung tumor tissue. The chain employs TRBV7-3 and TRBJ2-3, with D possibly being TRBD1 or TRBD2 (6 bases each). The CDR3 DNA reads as TGTGCCAGCAGCTTAAGCGTGGGGGGCCACCACACAGATATGCAGTATTTT. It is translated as CASSLSVGGHHTDMQYF.